Reported below is one T cell receptor (beta chain). The source of the sample is a study of TIL therapy for anti-PD-1-resistant metastatic lung cancer. This sample's time point: pre-treatment sample, taken before nivolumab and TIL therapy. The CDR3 runs to 16 residues. Between the trimmed V and J ends, which lost 5 bases and 8 bases, there was a span of 24 bases. Germline loops: CDR1 SGHTA, CDR2 FQGNSA. The libraries were made with immunoSEQ v3. The table came from immunoSEQ multiplex PCR; TCRdb's copy has only in-frame clones and leaves some out. The sample contains 20,000 to 25,000 clones, around 78% of which appear only once.

This chain uses TRBV7-2 with TRBJ1-1; D not resolved. This TCR derives from a person aged 25 to 85 with non-small cell lung cancer. This material consisted of blood, taken at baseline. The CDR3 DNA follows: TGTGCCAGCAGCCCCGAGGATCGGCACCCCGTGGCGGAAGCTTTCTTT. Its translation is CASSPEDRHPVAEAFF.